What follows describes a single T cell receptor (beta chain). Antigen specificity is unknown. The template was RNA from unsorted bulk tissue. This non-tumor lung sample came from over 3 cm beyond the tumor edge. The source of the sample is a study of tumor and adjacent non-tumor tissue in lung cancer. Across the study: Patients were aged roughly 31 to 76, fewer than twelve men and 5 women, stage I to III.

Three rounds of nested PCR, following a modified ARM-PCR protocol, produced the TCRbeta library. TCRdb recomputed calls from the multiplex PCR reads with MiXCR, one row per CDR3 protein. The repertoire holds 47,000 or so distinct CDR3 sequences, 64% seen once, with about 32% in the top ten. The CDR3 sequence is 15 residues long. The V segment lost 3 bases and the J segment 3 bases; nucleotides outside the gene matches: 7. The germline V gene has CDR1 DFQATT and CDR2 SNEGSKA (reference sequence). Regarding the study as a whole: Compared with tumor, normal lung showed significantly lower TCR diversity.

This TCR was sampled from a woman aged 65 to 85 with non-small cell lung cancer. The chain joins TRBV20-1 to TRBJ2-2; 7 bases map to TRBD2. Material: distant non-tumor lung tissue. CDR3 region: CSASAGGSDTGELFF. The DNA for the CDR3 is TGCAGTGCTAGTGCCGGCGGGAGCGACACCGGGGAGCTGTTTTTT.